This entry features one TCR beta chain sequence. Its antigen is currently unknown. The data belong to a study of CD8+CD57+ T cells in acquired aplastic anemia. Study background: Each DNA sample taken from sorted CD4+ and CD8+ cells came to about 3 ug on average. Overall study results and limits: Found in both controls and patients were twenty-nine CD8+ CDR3 sequences.

Trimming took off 8 bases at V and 0 bases at J, with 11 bases between the two ends. Germline V lookup: CDR1 SNHLY, CDR2 FYNNEI. The CDR3 is 15 amino acids. CDR3 and TCR beta VDJ profiling relied on genomic DNA as the template. TCRdb re-analysed the reads in MiXCR, keeping a single row per CDR3 protein. Here the sample spans about 160,000 distinct CDR3 sequences, 65% to 75% being singletons. The patients chosen for sequencing had shown expansion of CD8+CD57+ cells (detected by flow cytometry). Every patient had severe acquired aplastic anemia. Blood samples were obtained from patients who had received no prior therapy.

The material sequenced was sorted CD4+, CD8+, or CD8+CD57+ T cells (not recorded which) from PBMCs. The chain is built from TRBV2 and TRBJ2-6; D is possibly TRBD1 (5 bases). The TCR comes from a human donor with aplastic anemia. The CDR3 here is CASLKGDSGANVLTF. Written as DNA, the CDR3 is TGTGCCAGCCTCAAAGGGGACTCTGGGGCCAACGTCCTGACTTTC.